This T cell receptor (beta chain) was sequenced in a study of CD8+CD57+ T cells in acquired aplastic anemia. Study-wide background: Yields of DNA that came from sorted CD4+ and CD8+ cells averaged roughly 3.3 ug.

The V and J ends lost 5 bases and 8 bases respectively, with 16 bases between them. CDR1 is LNHNV and CDR2 is YYDKDF in the germline V gene (reference sequence). This CDR3 is 13 amino acids long. Genomic DNA, serving as template, underwent TCR beta VDJ and CDR3 profiling. TCRdb itself ran the reads through MiXCR, one entry per CDR3 protein. The sample records about 130,000 distinct CDR3 sequences, 48% being singletons. Material: sorted CD4+, CD8+, or CD8+CD57+ T cells (not recorded which) from PBMCs. The rearrangement uses TRBV15 and TRBJ2-7; possibly TRBD1 for D (5 bases). This TCR came from a human donor in good health, serving as a control. CDR3 region: CATSPVTDLKQYF. In nucleotides, the CDR3 is TGTGCCACCAGCCCGGTGACAGACCTAAAGCAGTACTTC.